A single sample is the source of the 22 T cell receptor beta chains below, sequenced in a study of tissue T cells after allogeneic stem cell transplantation (dated by TCRdb to 2022 to 2024). The time point label of this sample denotes: mouse harvest day 14 after allogeneic transplant. Each mouse graft consisted of 10^7 T-cell-depleted bone marrow cells plus 10^6 splenic CD5+ T cells and was given by tail vein injection. Libraries were built with the immunoSEQ multiplex PCR assay. TCRdb provides this immuneACCESS table in a form limited to in-frame rearrangements. Some clones are lacking; in checked studies, under half of them reflect an unresolved V gene, and why the rest are absent is not known. This sample comprises around 2,000 clones, roughly half of them detected only once. The biggest ten clones account for 30% to 45% of the sample. What was sequenced was lymph node tissue. The receptors were sampled from a female BALB/c mouse given C57BL/6 T cells with graft-versus-host disease after an allogeneic hematopoietic cell transplant.

A remark on this clone: All gene names here are mouse names. The read ends 1 residue before the CDR3 terminus; that terminus is restored from the germline J gene. The J gene is TRBJ2-2, the V gene TRBV5; TRBD2 matches at 10 bases. This CDR3 has 15 amino acids. V lost 1 base to trimming and J lost 4 bases; unmatched junction nucleotides: 0. Germline CDR1 and CDR2: LGHNA and YNLKQL (reference sequence). The CDR3 loop reads CASSQGLGGTGQLYF. CDR3 DNA (partial): TGTGCCAGCAGCCAAGGACTGGGGGGCACCGGGCAGCTCTAC.

The table lists this clone with a few counts. Germline and genes: mouse. The DNA ends 1 residue before the CDR3 does, and the rest of the CDR3 is filled in from the germline J gene. This chain connects TRBV3 to TRBJ2-7; no clear D gene. V lost 5 bases to trimming and J lost 0 bases, with 5 bases between them. This CDR3 contains 12 residues. Germline-derived CDR1 and CDR2 are SNHLY and FYNGKV (reference sequence). The CDR3 bases that were read are TGTGCCAGCAGCCCTAGCTCCTATGAACAGTAC. It encodes CASSPSSYEQY. The full CDR3 sequence reads CASSPSSYEQYF. The full variable domain, with the rest looked up from reference TRBV3 and TRBJ2-7, is GPKVLQIPSHQIIDMGQMVTLNCDPVSNHLYFYWYKQILGQQMEFLVNFYNGKVMEKSKLFKDQFSVERPDGSYFTLKIQPTALEDSAVYFCASSPSSYEQYFGPGTRLTVL.

By its share, this clone is large. The gene names given are mouse names. The CDR3 goes on 1 residue after the read ends, and that part is filled in from the germline J gene. This chain uses TRBV20 with TRBJ1-2, with 9 positions matching TRBD1. The CDR3 loop spans 15 amino acids. Germline values: CDR1 GFQATS, CDR2 STVNSAI. Germline trimming cut 2 bases from V and 0 bases from J; bases unmatched to any gene: 4. Incomplete CDR3 DNA: TGTGGTGCTAGGTCCCGGGACAGGGCAAACTCCGACTACACC. Amino acids: CGARSRDRANSDYT. The whole CDR3 region reads CGARSRDRANSDYTF.

By frequency in the sample, this clone is large. Germline and genes: mouse. The sequence runs out 1 residue before the end of the CDR3; the remainder is reconstructed from the germline J gene. The gene calls are TRBV13-2 and TRBJ2-7; 8 bases map to TRBD2. This CDR3 is built from 14 residues. Per the germline V gene, CDR1 is NNHNN and CDR2 is SYGAGS (reference sequence). The V and J ends lost 0 bases and 4 bases, in that order; junction bases with no gene match: 3. CDR3 in amino acids: CASGDGGLGYEQYF. CDR3 DNA, as far as it was read: TGTGCCAGCGGTGATGGAGGACTGGGATATGAACAGTAC.

This clone ranks as large. Gene names refer to mouse genes. The read ends 1 residue early relative to the CDR3; the germline J gene fills the gap. This chain connects TRBV24 to TRBJ2-7, with TRBD2 matching over 10 bases. V shed 4 bases and J 1 base; nucleotides not matched to a gene: 7. Germline V gene lookup returns CDR1 KGHTA and CDR2 FRNEEI. CDR3 size: 16 residues. The sequenced CDR3 bases are TGTGCCAGCAGTCAATCCCGGGACTGGGGTTCCTATGAACAGTAC. Translation: CASSQSRDWGSYEQY. The full CDR3 protein reads CASSQSRDWGSYEQYF.

This clone has only a few counts. Mouse germline and gene names are used. The read comes to an end 1 residue before the CDR3 does, leaving the germline J gene to fill in the end. The chain couples TRBV12-1 to TRBJ1-2; D is ambiguous. V shed 2 bases and J shed 1 base, with 4 bases lying between them. The CDR3 has 12 amino acids. Looked up from germline, CDR1 is SGHSN and CDR2 is HYEKVE. CDR3 sequence: CASSRVNSDYTF. The CDR3 bases that were read are TGTGCCAGCTCTCGGGTAAACTCCGACTACACC.

A remark on this clone: Gene names are mouse gene names. The DNA ends 1 residue before the CDR3 does, and the rest of the CDR3 is filled in from the germline J gene. The chain carries TRBV31 and TRBJ2-2; 8 nucleotides agree with TRBD1. Per germline, CDR1 GKSSPN and CDR2 SITVG. The CDR3 sequence is 16 residues long. J gave up 1 base and V 1 base, and 5 bases lay outside the gene matches. Here the CDR3 reads CAWSPRGQENTGQLYF. Incomplete CDR3 DNA: TGTGCCTGGAGTCCCCGGGGACAGGAAAACACCGGGCAGCTCTAC.

A word on this clone: The gene symbols are mouse symbols. CDR3 DNA (partial): TGCACCTGCAGTGCAGCCGGTAGTCAAAACACCTTGTAC. Protein product: CTCSAAGSQNTLY. The full CDR3 protein is CTCSAAGSQNTLYF. The chain joins TRBV1 to TRBJ2-4; D gene uncertain. The read stops 1 residue short of the end of the CDR3; the missing end is completed from the germline J gene. V lost 1 base and J lost 0, with 5 bases in between. Germline V gene sequence: CDR1 NSQYPW, CDR2 LRSPGD (reference sequence). The CDR3 consists of 14 residues.

In this sample, this clone turned up a few times. One end of the junction does not line up with germline, which may come from a read error. Any gene name here is a mouse gene name. Coverage ceases 1 residue before the CDR3 finishes, and the germline J gene fills in the end. The J gene is TRBJ2-7, the V gene TRBV13-2; 7 nucleotides line up with TRBD1. There are 14 residues in the CDR3. Germline assignment: CDR1 NNHNN and CDR2 SYGAGS (reference sequence). Incomplete CDR3 DNA: TGTGCCAGCAGTGAGAGCGGGACAGCCTATGAACAGTAC. It codes for CASSESGTAYEQY. The full CDR3 is CASSESGTAYEQYF.

As to this clone: The gene symbols are mouse symbols. The sequenced fragment ends 1 residue before the CDR3 boundary, so the rest is inferred from the germline J gene. The chain is built from TRBV31 and TRBJ1-2; 7 bases are shared with TRBD1. The V segment lost 3 bases and the J segment 5 bases; nucleotides outside the gene matches: 6. Germline V gene sequence: CDR1 GKSSPN, CDR2 SITVG. The length of the CDR3 is 13 residues. The CDR3: CAWRSTGRSDYTF. CDR3 DNA (partial): TGTGCCTGGAGATCGACAGGGCGTTCCGACTACACC.

As to this clone: Germline is not matched at one junction end, which may reflect a read error. Gene names and germline match the mouse. Read data end 1 residue before the CDR3 end; the end is taken from the germline J gene. The J gene is TRBJ2-7, the V gene TRBV13-2; no firm D call. Germline CDR1 NNHNN, CDR2 SYGAGS (reference sequence). The CDR3 extends over 11 amino acids. The CDR3 DNA, read in part, is TGTGCCAGCAGTGATGGGTATGAACAGTAC. Protein product: CASSDGYEQY. Given in full, the CDR3 is CASSDGYEQYF.

A remark on this clone: Gene labels here are mouse ones. The observed sequence ends 1 residue before the CDR3 terminus, with the missing tail filled in from the germline J gene. The same CDR3 can be traced to other DNA sequences in this sample. V is TRBV2 and J is TRBJ2-7, with a tentative D call TRBD1 (6 bases). The CDR3 is made up of 14 amino acids. CDR1 LGHNA and CDR2 YSYQKL come from the germline V gene. The V end lost 3 bases, the J end lost 6 bases, and 15 bases lay between the germline ends. The DNA read from the CDR3 is TGTGCCAGCAGCCAGGATCAGGGGCTTGGTGAACAGTAC. Translating gives CASSQDQGLGEQY. From start to end, the CDR3 is CASSQDQGLGEQYF.

A remark on this clone: Gene names are mouse gene names. The CDR3 end falls 1 residue outside the read, so it is completed with the germline J gene. The chain employs TRBV15 and TRBJ2-1; 10 bases match TRBD2. CDR1 and CDR2 (germline): SGHND, FRSKSL. There are 15 residues in the CDR3. With 3 bases clipped from V and 3 bases from J, the junction kept 2 bases outside the gene matches. CDR3 protein: CASSLDWGSYAEQFF. The part of the CDR3 DNA that was read is TGTGCCAGCAGTTTGGACTGGGGGTCCTATGCTGAGCAGTTC.

Details on this clone: Gene names and germline refer to mouse. The missing CDR3 end, 1 residue past where the read stops, is filled in from the germline J gene. This sequence joins TRBV19 and TRBJ2-5, with 9 bases matching TRBD2. Looked up from germline, CDR1 is FNHDT and CDR2 is SITEND (reference sequence). V trimming: 4 bases; J trimming: 2 bases; junction bases outside the gene matches: 5. The CDR3 contains 15 residues. The chain's CDR3 is CASSSPGLGQDTQYF. The part of the CDR3 DNA that was read is TGTGCCAGCAGTTCTCCGGGACTGGGCCAAGACACCCAGTAC.

In the case of this clone: The gene names given are mouse names. The read terminates 1 residue before the CDR3 end, so the remaining end is supplied by the germline J gene. The chain uses TRBV29 and TRBJ2-4; no definite D call. Germline CDR1 reads MSHET; CDR2 reads SYDVDS. V was pared by 7 bases and J by 0 bases, with 5 bases between. The CDR3 extends over 12 amino acids. The chain's CDR3 is CASTTSQNTLYF. Partial CDR3 DNA: TGTGCTAGCACAACAAGTCAAAACACCTTGTAC.

As concerns this clone: Mouse gene names and germline throughout. Read coverage stops 1 residue before the CDR3 terminus; the germline J gene supplies the remainder. The rearrangement joins TRBV13-1 to TRBJ2-3, with TRBD2 identical over 11 bases. The germline gives CDR1 NSHNY, CDR2 SYGAGN. J was trimmed by 1 base and V by 0 bases; bases with no gene match: 1. The CDR3 spans 16 residues. This CDR3 reads CASSDGDWGRAETLYF. Incomplete CDR3 DNA: TGTGCCAGCAGTGATGGGGACTGGGGGCGTGCAGAAACGCTGTAT.

In regard to this clone: Mouse gene names and germline throughout. Read sequence stops 1 residue before the CDR3 end, and the germline J gene provides the missing end. The chain uses TRBV1 and TRBJ2-1; TRBD2 aligns across 7 bases. CDR3 length equals 15 residues. The V and J ends lost 0 bases and 3 bases, in that order; junction bases with no gene match: 2. CDR1 NSQYPW and CDR2 LRSPGD come from the germline V gene (reference sequence). The CDR3 DNA, read in part, is TGCACCTGCAGTGCAGACCGACTGGGCTATGCTGAGCAGTTC. Translating gives CTCSADRLGYAEQF. The whole CDR3 protein reads CTCSADRLGYAEQFF.

Note on this clone: The genes and germline here are from mouse. The CDR3 goes on 1 residue after the read ends, and that part is filled in from the germline J gene. The chain links TRBV29 to TRBJ1-4, with D tentatively TRBD1 (5 bases). Per the germline V gene, CDR1 is MSHET and CDR2 is SYDVDS. This CDR3 spans 14 amino acids. V dropped 2 bases and J dropped 3 bases, with 7 bases sitting between them. CDR3 DNA (partial): TGTGCTAGCAGTTTAGGGGGGGCCAACGAAAGATTATTT. Amino acid sequence: CASSLGGANERLF. The complete CDR3 protein is CASSLGGANERLFF.

Notes on this clone: Germline and genes here are mouse. The CDR3 end lies 1 residue beyond the end of the read and is filled in from the germline J gene. The J gene is TRBJ1-1, the V gene TRBV16, with D possibly TRBD1 on 5 matching bases. Germline V lookup: CDR1 SGHSA, CDR2 FRNQAP. Trimming removed 2 bases from V and 3 bases from J, with 10 bases in between. The CDR3 extends over 14 amino acids. Partial CDR3 DNA: TGTGCAAGCAGCTTAACGGGGGTTTACACAGAAGTCTTC. It translates to CASSLTGVYTEVF. The entire CDR3 is CASSLTGVYTEVFF.

Points on this clone: Gene names denote mouse genes. The read ends 1 residue early relative to the CDR3; the germline J gene fills the gap. The gene calls are TRBV3 and TRBJ1-1, with 7 bases matching TRBD1. V lost 7 bases, J lost 0 bases, and 2 bases stayed unmatched. Germline V gene sequence: CDR1 SNHLY, CDR2 FYNGKV (reference sequence). The CDR3 consists of 13 residues. CDR3 sequence reads: CASNRGANTEVFF. CDR3 DNA (partial): TGTGCCAGCAACAGGGGTGCAAACACAGAAGTCTTC.

A remark on this clone: The germline and genes are mouse ones. CDR3 DNA (partial): TGTGGTGCTAGGCAGCAAAAATATGAACAGTAC. Amino acid sequence: CGARQQKYEQY. Given in full, the CDR3 is CGARQQKYEQYF. The chain couples TRBV20 to TRBJ2-7; D unclear. Read sequence stops 1 residue before the CDR3 end, and the germline J gene provides the missing end. Deletions cut 2 bases from V and 4 bases from J, with 9 bases between. There are 12 residues in the CDR3. Germline CDR1 reads GFQATS; CDR2 reads STVNSAI.

To note about this clone: Mouse germline and gene names are used. The read ends 1 residue shy of where the CDR3 ends; the end is completed using the germline J gene. This chain joins TRBV16 and TRBJ1-5; TRBD1 matches at 8 bases. This CDR3 has 14 amino acids. J gave up 3 bases and V 2 bases, and 0 bases lay outside the gene matches. Germline values: CDR1 SGHSA, CDR2 FRNQAP. The part of the CDR3 DNA that was read is TGTGCAAGCAGCTTACAGGGGGCCAACCAGGCTCCGCTT. Protein product: CASSLQGANQAPL. The whole CDR3 protein reads CASSLQGANQAPLF.